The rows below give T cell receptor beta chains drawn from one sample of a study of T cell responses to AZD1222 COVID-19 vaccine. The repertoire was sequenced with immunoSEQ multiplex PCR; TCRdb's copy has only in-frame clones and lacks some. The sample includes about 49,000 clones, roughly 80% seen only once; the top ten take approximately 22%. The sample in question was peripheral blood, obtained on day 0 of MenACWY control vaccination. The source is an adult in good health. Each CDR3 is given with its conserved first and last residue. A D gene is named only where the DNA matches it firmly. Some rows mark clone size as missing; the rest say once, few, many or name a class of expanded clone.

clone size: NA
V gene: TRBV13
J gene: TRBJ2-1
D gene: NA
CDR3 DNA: TGTGCCAGCAGCTTACGCAATGAGCAGTTCTTC
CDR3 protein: CASSLRNEQFF

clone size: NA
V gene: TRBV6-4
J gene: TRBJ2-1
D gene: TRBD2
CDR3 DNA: TGTGCCAGCAGCTCAGAAGCGGGGGGGCACAATGAGCAGTTCTTC
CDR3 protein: CASSSEAGGHNEQFF

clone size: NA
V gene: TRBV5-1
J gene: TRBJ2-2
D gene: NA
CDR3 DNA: TGCGCCAGCAGCTTGGCCTCGGGTACAACCGGGGAGCTGTTTTTT
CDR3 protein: CASSLASGTTGELFF

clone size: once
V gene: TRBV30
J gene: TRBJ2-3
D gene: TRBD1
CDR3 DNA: TGTGCCGCTCAGGGGGTCACAGATACGCAGTATTTT
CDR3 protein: CAAQGVTDTQYF

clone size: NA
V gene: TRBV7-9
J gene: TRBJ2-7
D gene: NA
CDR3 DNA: TGTGCCAGCAGCCTGAGGTACGAGCAGTACTTC
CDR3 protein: CASSLRYEQYF

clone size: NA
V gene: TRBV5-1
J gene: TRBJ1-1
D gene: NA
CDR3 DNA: TGCGCCAGCAGCTTGGCCCCAGGCGGAGACACTGAAGCTTTCTTT
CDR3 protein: CASSLAPGGDTEAFF

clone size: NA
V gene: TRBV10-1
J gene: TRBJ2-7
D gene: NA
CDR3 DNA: TGCGCCAGCAGGGACAACGGGCTTAACGAGCAGTACTTC
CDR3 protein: CASRDNGLNEQYF

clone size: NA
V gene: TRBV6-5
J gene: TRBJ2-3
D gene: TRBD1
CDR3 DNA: TGTGCCACCCTGACAGGGGGCACAGATACGCAGTATTTT
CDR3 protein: CATLTGGTDTQYF

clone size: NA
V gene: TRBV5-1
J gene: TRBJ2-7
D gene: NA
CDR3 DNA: TGCGCCAGCAGCCCAGACGGCACCTACGAGCAGTACTTC
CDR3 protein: CASSPDGTYEQYF

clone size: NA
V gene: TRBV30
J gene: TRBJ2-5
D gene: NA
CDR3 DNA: TGTGCCTGGAGTATAGCGACTCAGCGGGAGACCCAGTACTTC
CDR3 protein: CAWSIATQRETQYF

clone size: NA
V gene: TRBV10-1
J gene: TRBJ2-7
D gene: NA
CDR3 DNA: TGCGCCAGCAGTGAGCTGAACTACGAGCAGTACTTC
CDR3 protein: CASSELNYEQYF

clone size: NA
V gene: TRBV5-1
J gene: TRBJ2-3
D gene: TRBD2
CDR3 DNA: TGCGCCAGCAGCTCCTTAGCCGGACTAGCCCCAGATACGCAGTATTTT
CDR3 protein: CASSSLAGLAPDTQYF

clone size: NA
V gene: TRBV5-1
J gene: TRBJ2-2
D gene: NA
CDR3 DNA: TGCGCCAGCAGCTTCGGGACACCGAACACCGGGGAGCTGTTTTTT
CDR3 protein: CASSFGTPNTGELFF

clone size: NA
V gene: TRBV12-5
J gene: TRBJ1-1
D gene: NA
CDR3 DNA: TGTGCTAGTGGTTTCCAACGCGTACTGGACACTGAAGCTTTCTTT
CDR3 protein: CASGFQRVLDTEAFF

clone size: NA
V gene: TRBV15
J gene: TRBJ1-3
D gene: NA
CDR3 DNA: TGTGCCACCAGCAGATCCGGGACGATGTCGCCTGGAAACACCATATATTTT
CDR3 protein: CATSRSGTMSPGNTIYF

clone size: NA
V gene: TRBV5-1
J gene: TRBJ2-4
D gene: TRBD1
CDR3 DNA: TGCGCCAGCAGCTCGATGGGGACAGGGAAAGAAAACATTCAGTACTTC
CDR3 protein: CASSSMGTGKENIQYF

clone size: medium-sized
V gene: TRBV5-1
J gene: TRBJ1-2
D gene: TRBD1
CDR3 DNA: TGCGCCAGCAGCGGGACAGACTACTATGGCTACACCTTC
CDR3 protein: CASSGTDYYGYTF

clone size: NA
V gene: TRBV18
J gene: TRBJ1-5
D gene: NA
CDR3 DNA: TGTGCCAGCTCACCCTATACAGGGAGAGCCGATCAGCCCCAGCATTTT
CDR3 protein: CASSPYTGRADQPQHF

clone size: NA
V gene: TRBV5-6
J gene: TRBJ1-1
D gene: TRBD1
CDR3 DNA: TGTGCCAGCAGCTTGGCTGGGACAGGGGGTGTGAACACTGAAGCTTTCTTT
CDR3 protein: CASSLAGTGGVNTEAFF

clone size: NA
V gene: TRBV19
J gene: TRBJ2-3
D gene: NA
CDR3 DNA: TGTGCCAGTAGTCCCGGGATCAGCACAGATACGCAGTATTTT
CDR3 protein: CASSPGISTDTQYF

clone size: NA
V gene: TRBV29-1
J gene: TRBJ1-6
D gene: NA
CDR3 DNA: TGCAGCGTCCTCAGCGACTATAATTCACCCCTCCACTTT
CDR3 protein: CSVLSDYNSPLHF

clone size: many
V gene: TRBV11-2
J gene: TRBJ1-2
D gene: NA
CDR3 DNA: TGTGCCAGCAGCTTACCCGAAGTAGGCTACACCTTC
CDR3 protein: CASSLPEVGYTF

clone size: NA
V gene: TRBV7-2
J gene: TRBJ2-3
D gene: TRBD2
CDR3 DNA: TGTGCCAGCAGCTTAGGCAGGGGACTAGCGGGAGGGACAGATACGCAGTATTTT
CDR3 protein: CASSLGRGLAGGTDTQYF

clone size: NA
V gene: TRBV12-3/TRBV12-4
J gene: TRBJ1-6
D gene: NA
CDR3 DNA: TGTGCCAGCAGTTCCCAGGGGAATTCACCCCTCCACTTT
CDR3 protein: CASSSQGNSPLHF

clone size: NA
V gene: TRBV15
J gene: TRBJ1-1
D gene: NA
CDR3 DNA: TGTGCCACCAGTCACGGCGGGGCCAGCACTGAAGCTTTCTTT
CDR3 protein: CATSHGGASTEAFF

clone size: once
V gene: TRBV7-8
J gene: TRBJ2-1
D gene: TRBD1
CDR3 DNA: TGTGCCAGCAGCTCCGTAGGGGATTCCGGGACAGGTGAGCAGTTCTTC
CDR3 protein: CASSSVGDSGTGEQFF

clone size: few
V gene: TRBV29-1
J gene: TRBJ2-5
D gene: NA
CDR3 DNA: TGCAGCGTTGTTGAGGGGCAAGAGACCCAGTACTTC
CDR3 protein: CSVVEGQETQYF

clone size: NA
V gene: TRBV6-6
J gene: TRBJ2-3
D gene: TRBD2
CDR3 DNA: TGTGCCAGCAGTCCAAGGGGGACTAGCGGGGTCTCCCGGGGGACAGATACGCAGTATTTT
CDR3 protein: CASSPRGTSGVSRGTDTQYF

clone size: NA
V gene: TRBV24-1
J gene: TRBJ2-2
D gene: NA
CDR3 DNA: TGTGCCACCAGGGGAACCGGGGACGGGGAGCTGTTTTTT
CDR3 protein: CATRGTGDGELFF

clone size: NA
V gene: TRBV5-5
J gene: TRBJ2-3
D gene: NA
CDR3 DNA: TGTGCCAGCAGCTTGGAGGGAGGTCCTCCCGATACGCAGTATTTT
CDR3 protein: CASSLEGGPPDTQYF

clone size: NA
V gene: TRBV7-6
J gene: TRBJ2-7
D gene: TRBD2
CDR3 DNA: TGTGCCAGCAGCCCCTGGGGGGGAGGTGCATACGAGCAGTACTTC
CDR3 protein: CASSPWGGGAYEQYF

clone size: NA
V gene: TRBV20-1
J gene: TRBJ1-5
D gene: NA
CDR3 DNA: TGCAGTGCTAGTGGCAGTTGGAGTCAGCCCCAGCATTTT
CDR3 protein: CSASGSWSQPQHF

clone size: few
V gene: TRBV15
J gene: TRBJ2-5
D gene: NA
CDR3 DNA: TGTGCCACAGCTACCCCCGTTCGAGAGACCCAGTACTTC
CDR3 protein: CATATPVRETQYF

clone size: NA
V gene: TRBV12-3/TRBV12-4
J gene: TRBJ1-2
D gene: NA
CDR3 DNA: TGTGCCAGCAGTTTCTGGAGGGAAGGCTACACCTTC
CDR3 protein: CASSFWREGYTF

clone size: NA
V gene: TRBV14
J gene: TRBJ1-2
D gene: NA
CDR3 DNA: TGTGCCAGCAGCCAAGACCTGGGGGACTATGGCTACACCTTC
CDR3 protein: CASSQDLGDYGYTF

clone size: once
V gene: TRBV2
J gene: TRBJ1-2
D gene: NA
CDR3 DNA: TGTGCCAGCAGTCAACAGGGTCGTGGCTACACCTTC
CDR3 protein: CASSQQGRGYTF

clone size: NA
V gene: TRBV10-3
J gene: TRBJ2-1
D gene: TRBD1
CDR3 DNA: TGTGCCATCAGTAAAGGACAGGGGTCTGAAAATGAGCAGTTCTTC
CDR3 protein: CAISKGQGSENEQFF

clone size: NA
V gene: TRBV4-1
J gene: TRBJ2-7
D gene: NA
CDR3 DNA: TGCGCCAGCAGCCAAGGGCTAGACCCATACGAGCAGTACTTC
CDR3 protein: CASSQGLDPYEQYF

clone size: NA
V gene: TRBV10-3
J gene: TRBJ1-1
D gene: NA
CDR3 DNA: TGTGCCATCAACCCAGGTGGGAACACTGAAGCTTTCTTT
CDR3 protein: CAINPGGNTEAFF

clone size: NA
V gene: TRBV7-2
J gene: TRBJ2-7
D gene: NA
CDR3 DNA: TGTGCCAGCAGCCCCCTCACTACTACCTACGAGCAGTACTTC
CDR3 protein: CASSPLTTTYEQYF

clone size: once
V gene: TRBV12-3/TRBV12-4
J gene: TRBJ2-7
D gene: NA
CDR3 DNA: TGTGCCAGCAGTTTACACAGGTTCTCAGAGCAGTACTTC
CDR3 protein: CASSLHRFSEQYF

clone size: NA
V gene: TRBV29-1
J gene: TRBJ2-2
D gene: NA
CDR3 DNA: TGCAGCGTTATAACGGCCACCGGGGAGCTGTTTTTT
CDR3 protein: CSVITATGELFF

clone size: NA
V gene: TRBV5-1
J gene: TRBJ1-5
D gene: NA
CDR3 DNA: TGCGCCAGCAGCTTGGATGGTTCAGGGAATCAGCCCCAGCATTTT
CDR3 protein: CASSLDGSGNQPQHF

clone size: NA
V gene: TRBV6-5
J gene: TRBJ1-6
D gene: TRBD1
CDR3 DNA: TGTGCCACATGGGGACAGGTAAATTCACCCCTCCACTTT
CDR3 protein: CATWGQVNSPLHF